The 9 T cell receptor beta chains presented below share a single source sample, sequenced in a study of regulatory T cells in long-lasting Graves disease. Researchers made TCR beta libraries by using iRepertoire HTBI primers and running Arm-PCR on CDR3 regions. Each CDR3 protein is one row after TCRdb ran MiXCR on the multiplex PCR reads. Among 350,000 to 550,000 distinct CDR3 sequences listed, 16% were seen once. Time point noted: newly diagnosed GD, antithyroid drugs for less than 3 months. Scientists built the TCR library using RNA that was extracted from PBMCs. These data were also reused for a study on T cells in Graves' hyperthyroidism and ophthalmopathy.

The starting material was peripheral blood mononuclear cells (PBMCs), obtained at new diagnosis, from a patient treated with antithyroid drugs. Receptor source: a woman between 18 and 30 years old with Graves disease.

This clonotype was counted ten times or more. The chain combines TRBV11-1 with TRBJ2-1; tentative D call: TRBD2 (5 bases). Deletions cut 2 bases from V and 10 bases from J, with 21 bases between. CDR1 and CDR2 from the germline V gene are SGHAT and FQDESV (reference sequence). The CDR3 has 16 residues. The CDR3 loop is CASSLLSGFVSLEQFF. CDR3 in DNA: TGTGCCAGCAGCTTATTATCGGGGTTCGTGTCATTGGAGCAGTTCTTC.

This clonotype was picked up a small number of times. The DNA for the CDR3 is TGTGCCAGCAGTTCGGGGACAGCCTACGATGAGCAGTACTTC. Translation gives CASSSGTAYDEQYF. The gene calls are TRBV28 and TRBJ2-7; 7 bases are a match to TRBD1. This CDR3 is 14 amino acids long. The junction had 10 bases not matched to a gene; V was cut back by 4 bases and J by 7 bases. Germline V gene data show CDR1 as MDHEN and CDR2 as SYDVKM.

A word on this clonotype: At one of its ends the junction is not consistent with the germline gene, which may arise from a read error. The chain employs TRBV28 and TRBJ2-7; D not certain. Germline assignment: CDR1 MDHEN and CDR2 SYDVKM. There are 15 residues in the CDR3. Written as DNA, the CDR3 is TGTGCCAGCAGTCCCCCCAGGACGCTCACCTACGAGCGGTACTTC. Translation: CASSPPRTLTYERYF. The variable domain in full, completed from reference TRBV28 and TRBJ2-7, reads DVKVTQSSRYLVKRTGEKVFLECVQDMDHENMFWYRQDPGLGLRLIYFSYDVKMKEKGDIPEGYSVSREKKERFSLILESASTNQTSMYLCASSPPRTLTYERYFGPGTRLTVT.

This clonotype was seen ten or more times. It may be a read error: a sequence one base away is much more abundant. This chain joins TRBV7-2 and TRBJ2-3; D gene ambiguous. CDR3 length: 12 residues. Germline V gene lookup returns CDR1 SGHTA and CDR2 FQGNSA. V lost 2 bases to trimming and J lost 2 bases, with 2 bases between them. Here the CDR3 DNA reads TGTGCCAGCAGCTTACCCACAGATACGCAGTATTTT. Encoded protein: CASSLPTDTQYF.

V and J are TRBV5-1 and TRBJ2-1; TRBD2 matches at 9 bases. After removal of 4 bases from V and 8 bases from J, the junction contained 7 bases not matched to a gene. Germline loops: CDR1 SGHRS, CDR2 YFSETQ. The CDR3 sequence is 14 residues long. Written as DNA, the CDR3 is TGCGCCAGCAGCCCCGGACTAGCGCCCCATGAGCAGTTCTTC. It codes for CASSPGLAPHEQFF.

This clonotype was seen more than once but under ten times. The chain joins TRBV15 to TRBJ2-3, with 8 bases aligning to TRBD1. Trimming cost V 1 base and J 6 bases; bases outside gene matches: 9. Germline V gene lookup returns CDR1 LNHNV and CDR2 YYDKDF (reference sequence). This CDR3 is 16 amino acids long. The CDR3 here is CATSRGVDRGLDTQYF. The CDR3 DNA is TGTGCCACCAGCAGAGGGGTCGACAGGGGCTTGGATACGCAGTATTTT.

This clonotype was detected many times. V is TRBV13 and J is TRBJ2-7; the D call may be TRBD1 or TRBD2 (5 bases each). The CDR3 has 15 residues. The V and J ends lost 0 bases and 2 bases respectively, with 11 bases between them. Per the germline V gene, CDR1 is PRHDT and CDR2 is FYEKMQ (reference sequence). DNA for the CDR3: TGTGCCAGCAGCTTAGGCTTGGGGGACCCCTACGAGCAGTACTTC. It specifies CASSLGLGDPYEQYF.

The J gene is TRBJ1-1, the V gene TRBV6-2 or TRBV6-3; D gene uncertain. With 9 bases removed from V and 3 bases from J, the gap between germline ends came to 14 bases. The CDR3 is 13 residues long. CDR1 is MNHEY and CDR2 is SVGEGT in the germline V gene. CDR3 amino acids: CASKRHGDTEAFF. The CDR3 DNA reads as TGTGCCAGTAAACGGCATGGAGACACTGAAGCTTTCTTT.

The chain is built from TRBV9 and TRBJ2-1; the D call may be TRBD1 or TRBD2 (5 bases each). Trimming took 3 bases from V and 0 from J, leaving 10 bases between them. The CDR3 extends over 15 amino acids. The germline gives CDR1 SGDLS, CDR2 YYNGEE. CDR3 sequence (DNA): TGTGCCAGCAGCGAGGACGGGACCTCCTACAATGAGCAGTTCTTC. It encodes CASSEDGTSYNEQFF.